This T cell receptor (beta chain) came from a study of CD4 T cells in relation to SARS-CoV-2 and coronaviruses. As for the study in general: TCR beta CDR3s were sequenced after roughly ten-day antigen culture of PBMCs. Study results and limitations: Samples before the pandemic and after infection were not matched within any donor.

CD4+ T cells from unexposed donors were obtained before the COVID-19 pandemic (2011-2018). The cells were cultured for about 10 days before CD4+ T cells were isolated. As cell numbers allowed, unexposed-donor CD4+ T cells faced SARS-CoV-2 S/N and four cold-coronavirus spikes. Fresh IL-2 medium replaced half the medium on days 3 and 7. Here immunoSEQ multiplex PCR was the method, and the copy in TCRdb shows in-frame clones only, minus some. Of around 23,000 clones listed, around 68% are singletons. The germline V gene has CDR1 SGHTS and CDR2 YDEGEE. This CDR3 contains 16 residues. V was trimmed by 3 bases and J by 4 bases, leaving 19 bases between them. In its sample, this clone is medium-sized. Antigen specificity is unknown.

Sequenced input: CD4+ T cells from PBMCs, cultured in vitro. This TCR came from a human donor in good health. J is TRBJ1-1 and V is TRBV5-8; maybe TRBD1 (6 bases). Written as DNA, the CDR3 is TGTGCCAGCAGCTCCTCCAGAACCACAGGGACCACTGAAGCTTTCTTT. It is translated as CASSSSRTTGTTEAFF.